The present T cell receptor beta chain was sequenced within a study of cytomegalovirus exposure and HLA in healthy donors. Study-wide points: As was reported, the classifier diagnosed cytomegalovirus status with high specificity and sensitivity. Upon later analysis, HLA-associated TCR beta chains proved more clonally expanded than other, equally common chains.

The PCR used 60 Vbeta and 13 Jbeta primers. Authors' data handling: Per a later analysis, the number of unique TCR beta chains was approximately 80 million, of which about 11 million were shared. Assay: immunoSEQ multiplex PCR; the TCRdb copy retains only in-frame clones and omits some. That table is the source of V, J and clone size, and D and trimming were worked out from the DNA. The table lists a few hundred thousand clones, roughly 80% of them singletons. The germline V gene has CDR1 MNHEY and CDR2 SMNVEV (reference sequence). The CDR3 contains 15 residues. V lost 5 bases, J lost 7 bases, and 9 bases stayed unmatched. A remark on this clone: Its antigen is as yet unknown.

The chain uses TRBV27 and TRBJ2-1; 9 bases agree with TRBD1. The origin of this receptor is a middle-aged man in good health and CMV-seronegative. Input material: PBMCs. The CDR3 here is CASSPDRDRVNEQFF. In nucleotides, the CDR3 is TGTGCCAGCAGTCCTGACCGGGACAGGGTTAATGAGCAGTTCTTC.